The clone carrying this T cell receptor (beta chain) was detected only a few times. This sample stems from a study of blood T cell repertoires in COVID-19. The germline V gene has CDR1 LNHNV and CDR2 YYDKDF (reference sequence). The CDR3 spans 15 residues. Trimming left V 0 bases short and J 1 base short, with 8 bases between. Repertoires were generated with immunoSEQ multiplex PCR, while TCRdb's copy carries only in-frame clones and drops some. Of around 250,000 clones listed, around 90% are singletons. This sequence originates from a woman aged 40 to 50 who had recovered from COVID-19. V and J are TRBV15 and TRBJ2-3, with a tentative D call TRBD2 (5 bases). The sequencing sample was made of peripheral blood. The CDR3 DNA reads as TGTGCCACCAGCAGAGATCCCGGGGGCACAGATACGCAGTATTTT. Its protein is CATSRDPGGTDTQYF.